This TCR beta chain was sequenced during a study of early T cells in non-severe SARS-CoV-2 infection. Across the whole study: Chains stayed unpaired after sequencing of bulk RNA from unsorted whole blood. General study findings and limits: The matching step, a VDJdb search, favored anti-spike CD8 responses and missed private and CD4 specificities.

The length of the CDR3 is 16 residues. V lost 6 bases, J lost 0 bases, and 9 bases stayed unmatched. This clonotype has at least ten counts. Its antigen is unidentified. Unique molecular identifiers were attached to individual cDNA molecules. MiXCR was run by TCRdb on the 5' RACE reads, yielding one entry per CDR3 protein. This table holds 25,000 to 30,000 distinct CDR3 sequences, approximately 4% found once. The J gene is TRBJ1-1, the V gene TRBV12-3 or TRBV12-4; 8 bases are shared with TRBD1. The sample comprised whole blood. The sequence was collected from an adult who was a healthcare worker with PCR-confirmed SARS-CoV-2 infection or an uninfected control (not recorded which). In DNA form, the CDR3 reads TGTGCCAGCAGCCGGACAGGGACTCGGATGAACACTGAAGCTTTCTTT. Encoded protein: CASSRTGTRMNTEAFF.